A selection of T cell receptor beta chains follows, all from one sample in a study of blood T cells in healthy people across ages. TCRdb independently ran MiXCR on the 5' RACE reads; one entry per CDR3 protein. Here the sample spans roughly 1,000,000 distinct CDR3 sequences, approximately 25% being singletons. These data also formed part of another study, on T cells of mothers and their children.

The sequenced material came from blood. Receptors originate from a girl aged 2 to 9 in good health. The CDR3 runs from the conserved cysteine through the conserved F or W. The D gene is left open where the match is weak. Expanded clones are given a class, and other clones once, few, many or no size at all.

cdr3_length	clone_size	v_call	d_call	j_call	cdr3_nt	cdr3_aa
13	-	TRBV20-1	-	TRBJ2-7	TGCAGTGCTTACTCAAACCTCTCCGACGAGCAGTACTTC	CSAYSNLSDEQYF
13	-	TRBV29-1	-	TRBJ2-7	TGCAGCGCCTGCGCGAGCAGCTCCTACGAGCAGTACTTC	CSACASSSYEQYF
13	-	TRBV29-1	-	TRBJ2-1	TGCAGCTGGGGGGACTCAGATTACAATGAGCAGTTCTTC	CSWGDSDYNEQFF
16	-	TRBV10-3	-	TRBJ1-6	TGTGCCATCAGTGAGTCCGGGACACCTCTGGGCTCACCCCTCCACTTT	CAISESGTPLGSPLHF
13	few	TRBV13	-	TRBJ2-5	TGTGCCAGCAGGCCCGGCTTGCGGGAGACCCAGTACTTC	CASRPGLRETQYF
17	few	TRBV11-3	-	TRBJ2-1	TGTGCCGGCAGCTTAGTGGCCCGACCCGCTAGTGTCGATGAGCAGTTCTTC	CAGSLVARPASVDEQFF
14	-	TRBV28	TRBD1	TRBJ2-1	TGTGCGGAACAGCCGCGACAGGGGCTCAATGAGCAGTTCTTC	CAEQPRQGLNEQFF
17	-	TRBV4-2	-	TRBJ2-3	TGTGCCAGCAGTCTCCCAGGGGGAGGGGGTACGACAGATACGCAGTATTTT	CASSLPGGGGTTDTQYF
19	-	TRBV28	TRBD2	TRBJ2-7	TGTGCCAGCAGTTTTTCCTACATACTCCCGGGGAGCGGGAGGGGGGAGCAGTACTTC	CASSFSYILPGSGRGEQYF
13	-	TRBV11-1	-	TRBJ2-5	TGTGCCAGCAGCTTCGGGGTGACAGGCGTGCAGTACTTC	CASSFGVTGVQYF
13	-	TRBV28	TRBD1	TRBJ1-1	TGTGCCACCCTGACAGGGCTCGGAACTGAAGCTTTCTTT	CATLTGLGTEAFF
11	-	TRBV19	-	TRBJ2-4	TGTGCCAGTATTGGAAGCGACATTCAGTACTTC	CASIGSDIQYF
16	few	TRBV27	TRBD2	TRBJ2-5	TGTGCCAGCAGTCAAGCCTTAGCGGGGGGGCAAGAGACCCAGTACTTC	CASSQALAGGQETQYF
12	few	TRBV29-1	-	TRBJ2-1	TGCAGCGTTGCCCAGGGGAGAAATGAGCAGTTCTTC	CSVAQGRNEQFF
14	-	TRBV7-2	-	TRBJ2-3	TGTGCCAGCACCTCCTCGGGGAGCACAGATACGCAGTATTTT	CASTSSGSTDTQYF
13	-	TRBV28	-	TRBJ1-6	TGTGCCAGTTACCGGGCCTTAGGATCACCCCTCCACTTT	CASYRALGSPLHF
14	-	TRBV7-6	-	TRBJ2-7	TGTGCCAGCAGCCCTGGGGACATATTGGGCGAGCAGTACTTC	CASSPGDILGEQYF
16	-	TRBV20-1	-	TRBJ1-2	TGCAGTGCTAGGAGTACTACAGGGTCTCTTAACTATGGCTACACCTTC	CSARSTTGSLNYGYTF
14	many	TRBV6-5	TRBD1	TRBJ1-2	TGTGCCAGCAGTAGTCTACAGGGGACCTATGGCTACACCTTC	CASSSLQGTYGYTF
11	-	TRBV10-3	TRBD1	TRBJ2-7	TGTGCCATCGGACAGGGGAGCGAGCAGTACTTC	CAIGQGSEQYF
15	few	TRBV20-1	TRBD2	TRBJ2-3	TGCAGTGCTATAAACCCGGGACTAGGTTTCGGTACGCAGTATTTT	CSAINPGLGFGTQYF
15	few	TRBV28	TRBD1	TRBJ1-2	TGTGCCAGCAGTCCTACGCGGGACAGGGACTATGGCTACACCTTC	CASSPTRDRDYGYTF
13	-	TRBV2	-	TRBJ1-4	TGTGCCAGCAGTGACGGGAGTGATGAAAAACTGTTTTTT	CASSDGSDEKLFF
16	few	TRBV7-6	-	TRBJ2-1	TGTGCCAGCAGCGCCGTATTGCTGCTAGGCGACAATGAGCAGTTCTTC	CASSAVLLLGDNEQFF
15	-	TRBV4-2	-	TRBJ1-3	TGTGCCAGCAGCCAAGATGGGCAGGTCGGCGACACCATATATTTT	CASSQDGQVGDTIYF
13	many	TRBV29-1	TRBD1	TRBJ2-5	TGCAGCGCAGGACAGGGGGAGGGAGAGACCCAGTACTTC	CSAGQGEGETQYF
15	-	TRBV29-1	-	TRBJ2-3	TGCAGCGTTGGGGTTGTTCACAATGGAACAGATACGCAGTATTTT	CSVGVVHNGTDTQYF
17	-	TRBV7-8	-	TRBJ2-7	TGTGCCAGCAGCTTAGCGTCCATACCAGATCAACCTTACGAGCAGTACTTC	CASSLASIPDQPYEQYF
14	-	TRBV28	-	TRBJ2-7	TGTGCCAGCAGTTTAGACGTGCGGGACACTAGTTCCTACTTC	CASSLDVRDTSSYF